This TCR beta chain originates from a study of T cells in Graves' hyperthyroidism and ophthalmopathy. Study-wide results and limits: Among clonotypes expanded in thyroid above 0.001, most were also found in blood. For ophthalmopathy, model prediction preceded onset by a median around six months.

The study enrolled patients aged 18 to 65 with newly diagnosed hyperthyroidism of under 2 months' duration. Roughly 9.1 ml of fresh peripheral blood supplied the PBMCs. Unmatched junction bases numbered 7, after V lost 5 bases and J lost 0 bases. From germline, CDR1 is SGHAT and CDR2 FQNNGV. The CDR3 totals 18 residues. There were TCR beta CDR3 regions amplified from RNA transcripts. Carried out on the TCR CDR3, a first-round RT-PCR used the HTBI primer set. TCRdb re-analysed the multiplex PCR reads in MiXCR, keeping a single row per CDR3 protein. The table lists hundreds of thousands of distinct CDR3 sequences, approximately 15% of them singletons. With regard to this clonotype: Its antigen remains unknown.

Input material: blood. This chain links TRBV11-2 with TRBJ2-2; 12 positions match TRBD2. The receptor was derived from a young woman with Graves' hyperthyroidism. The DNA of the CDR3 is TGTGCCAGCAGCCCCAGACTAGCGGGGGTCACGAACACCGGGGAGCTGTTTTTT. Its translation is CASSPRLAGVTNTGELFF.